The 11 T cell receptor beta chains below all came from one sample that was sequenced in a study of blood T cell repertoires in COVID-19. Repertoires were generated with immunoSEQ multiplex PCR, while TCRdb's copy carries only in-frame clones and drops some. The sample comprises some 59,000 clones, 60% to 85% of which are singletons, and approximately 20% rests with the top ten. Source material: peripheral blood. The receptors here all came from a young man with COVID-19, enrolled during active disease.

This clone appeared a single time. This sequence joins TRBV7-9 and TRBJ2-3; weak D call: TRBD2 (5 bases). This CDR3 has 14 amino acids. In germline, CDR1 is SEHNR, CDR2 FQNEAQ (reference sequence). The V and J ends lost 2 bases and 4 bases respectively, with 10 bases between them. The CDR3, as DNA: TGTGCCAGCAGCTTAACGGGGAGCGCAGATACGCAGTATTTT. Encoded protein: CASSLTGSADTQYF.

The chain has TRBV27 and TRBJ2-3; TRBD1 aligns across 7 bases. Losses at the gene ends were 6 bases for V and 1 base for J; bases not matched to a gene: 28. Germline V gene data show CDR1 as MNHEY and CDR2 as SMNVEV (reference sequence). This CDR3 region has 22 residues. The CDR3, as DNA: TGTGCCAGCAGCTTCACAGCTGGAAAGACCAGGAAAGACAGGGTCCGCACAGATACGCAGTATTTT. Translation gives CASSFTAGKTRKDRVRTDTQYF.

V usage is TRBV24-1 and J usage is TRBJ2-3; TRBD1 matches 10 bases. CDR3 size: 18 residues. Germline values: CDR1 KGHDR, CDR2 SFDVKD. Germline trimming cut 6 bases from V and 0 bases from J; bases unmatched to any gene: 11. CDR3 DNA: TGTGCCACCAGTAGGAGGGGACAGGGGACTTTTAGCACAGATACGCAGTATTTT. Protein: CATSRRGQGTFSTDTQYF.

This sequence joins TRBV20-1 and TRBJ2-1; 7 positions match TRBD2. The germline V gene encodes CDR1 DFQATT and CDR2 SNEGSKA (reference sequence). The CDR3 is 14 amino acids. V gave up 3 bases and J gave up 5 bases; unmatched junction bases: 7. CDR3 sequence: CSASPREGNNEQFF. DNA of the CDR3: TGCAGTGCTAGTCCCAGGGAGGGAAACAATGAGCAGTTCTTC.

The V call is TRBV21-1, the J call TRBJ2-7; the table gives TRBD2 as D, unverified against the DNA. TRBV21-1 represents a pseudogene. The CDR3 sequence is 15 residues long. The CDR3 reads CASSKRGEGNHEQYF. CDR3 nucleotide sequence: TGTGCCAGCAGCAAAAGGGGGGAGGGAAACCACGAGCAGTACTTC.

This clone has a single count. This chain connects TRBV12-3 or TRBV12-4 to TRBJ2-1; 7 positions agree with TRBD2. Losses at the gene ends were 10 bases for V and 8 bases for J; bases not matched to a gene: 8. The CDR3 spans 12 residues. The CDR3: CATGTNRDEQFF. CDR3 coding DNA: TGTGCCACAGGGACTAATCGGGATGAGCAGTTCTTC.

This clone was seen a handful of times. This chain links TRBV29-1 with TRBJ1-1; 7 bases agree with TRBD1. This CDR3 spans 14 amino acids. The germline CDR1 and CDR2 sequences are SQVTM and ANQGSEA. V lost 4 bases, J lost 3 bases, and 8 bases stayed unmatched. This CDR3 reads CSVGSQGGYTEAFF. The CDR3 DNA follows: TGCAGCGTTGGATCTCAGGGGGGATACACTGAAGCTTTCTTT.

This sequence joins TRBV12-3 or TRBV12-4 and TRBJ1-1; D is unclear. V lost 6 bases and J 7 bases, leaving 9 bases between the germline ends. The CDR3 loop spans 11 amino acids. The CDR3 loop is CASSRRDEAFF. CDR3 nucleotides: TGTGCCAGCAGCCGACGGGATGAAGCTTTCTTT.

This chain connects TRBV18 to TRBJ2-1; TRBD1 agrees at 7 bases. The CDR3 contains 15 residues. Germline-derived CDR1 and CDR2 are KGHSH and LQKENI. V was clipped by 3 bases and J by 5 bases; unmatched bases: 7. The CDR3 here is CASSPLTGLDNEQFF. The CDR3 bases are TGTGCCAGCTCACCCTTGACAGGGCTGGACAATGAGCAGTTCTTC. Full variable domain (missing parts from reference TRBV18 and TRBJ2-1): NAGVMQNPRHLVRRRGQEARLRCSPMKGHSHVYWYRQLPEEGLKFMVYLQKENIIDESGMPKERFSAEFPKEGPSILRIQQVVRGDSAAYFCASSPLTGLDNEQFFGPGTRLTVL.

This clone has a handful of counts. The V call is TRBV6-4, the J call TRBJ1-4, with TRBD1 matching 8 bases. The CDR3 has 15 amino acids. In germline, CDR1 is MRHNA, CDR2 SNTAGT. Losses at the gene ends were 2 bases for V and 10 bases for J; bases not matched to a gene: 9. The CDR3: CASSDNWTGRGKLFF. The CDR3, as DNA: TGTGCCAGCAGTGACAATTGGACAGGGAGGGGAAAACTGTTTTTT.

This clone was detected once. This chain connects TRBV9 to TRBJ2-1; 8 bases line up with TRBD2. The CDR3 extends over 17 amino acids. V lost 4 bases to trimming and J lost 2 bases; unmatched junction nucleotides: 11. The germline gives CDR1 SGDLS, CDR2 YYNGEE. This CDR3 reads CASSLGSSGVPYNEQFF. CDR3 DNA sequence: TGTGCCAGCAGCTTAGGAAGTAGCGGGGTCCCCTACAATGAGCAGTTCTTC.